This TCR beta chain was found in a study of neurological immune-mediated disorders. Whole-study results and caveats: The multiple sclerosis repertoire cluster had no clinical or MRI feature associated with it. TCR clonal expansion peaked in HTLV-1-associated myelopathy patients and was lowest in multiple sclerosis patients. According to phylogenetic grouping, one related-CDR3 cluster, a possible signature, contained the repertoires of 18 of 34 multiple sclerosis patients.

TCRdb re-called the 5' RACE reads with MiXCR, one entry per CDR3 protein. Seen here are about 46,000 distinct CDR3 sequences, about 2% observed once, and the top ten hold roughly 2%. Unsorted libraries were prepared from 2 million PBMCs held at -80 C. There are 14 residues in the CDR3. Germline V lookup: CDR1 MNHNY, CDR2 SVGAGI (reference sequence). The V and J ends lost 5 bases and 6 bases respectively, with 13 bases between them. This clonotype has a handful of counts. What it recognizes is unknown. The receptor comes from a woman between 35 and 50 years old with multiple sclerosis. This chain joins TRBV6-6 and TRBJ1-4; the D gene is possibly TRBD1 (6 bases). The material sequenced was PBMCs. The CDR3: CASSIRGSDEKLFF. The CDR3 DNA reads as TGTGCCAGCAGTATCAGGGGTAGCGATGAAAAACTGTTTTTT.